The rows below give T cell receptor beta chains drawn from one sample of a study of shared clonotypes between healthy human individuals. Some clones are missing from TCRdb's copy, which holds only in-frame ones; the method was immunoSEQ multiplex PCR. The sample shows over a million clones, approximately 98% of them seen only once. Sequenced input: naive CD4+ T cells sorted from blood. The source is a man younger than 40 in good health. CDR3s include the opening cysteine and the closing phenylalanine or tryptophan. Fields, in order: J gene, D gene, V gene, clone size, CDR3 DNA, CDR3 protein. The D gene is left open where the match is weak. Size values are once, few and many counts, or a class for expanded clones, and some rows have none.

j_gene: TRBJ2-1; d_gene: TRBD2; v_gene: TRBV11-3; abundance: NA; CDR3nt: TGTGCCAGCAGCTTAGATGGTGACTGGGGTATAGCGGGGGTCAATGAGCAGTTCTTC; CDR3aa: CASSLDGDWGIAGVNEQFF
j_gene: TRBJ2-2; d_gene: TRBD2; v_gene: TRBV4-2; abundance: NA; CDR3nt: TGTGCCAGCAGCCAAGGCCCACCGGGACTAGCGGGAGGGAAGAACACCGGGGAGCTGTTTTTT; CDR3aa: CASSQGPPGLAGGKNTGELFF
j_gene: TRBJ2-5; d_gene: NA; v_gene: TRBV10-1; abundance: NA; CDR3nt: TGCGCCAGCAGTGAGTCGAGTTCCCAAGAGACCCAGTACTTC; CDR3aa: CASSESSSQETQYF
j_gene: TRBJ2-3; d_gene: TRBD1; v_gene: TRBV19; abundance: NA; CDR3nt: TGTGCCAGTAGTAAAAGAGGGACAGGCAGGGATACGCAGTATTTT; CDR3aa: CASSKRGTGRDTQYF
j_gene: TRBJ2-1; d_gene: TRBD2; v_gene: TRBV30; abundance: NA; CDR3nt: TGTGCCTGGAGGTTAGCGGGGTCGGCCTACAATGAGCAGTTCTTC; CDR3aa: CAWRLAGSAYNEQFF
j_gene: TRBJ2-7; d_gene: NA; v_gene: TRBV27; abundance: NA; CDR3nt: TGTGCCAGCAGTTTTCGAGGTTCCTACGAGCAGTACTTC; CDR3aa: CASSFRGSYEQYF
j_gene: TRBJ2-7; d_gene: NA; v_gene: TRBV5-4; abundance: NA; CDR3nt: TGTGCCAGCAGCAGGGTAGGGGGCGAGCAGTACTTC; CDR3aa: CASSRVGGEQYF
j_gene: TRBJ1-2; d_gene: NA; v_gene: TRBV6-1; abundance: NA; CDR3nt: TGTGCCAGCAGAGAGAAGGATAACTATGGCTACACCTTC; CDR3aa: CASREKDNYGYTF
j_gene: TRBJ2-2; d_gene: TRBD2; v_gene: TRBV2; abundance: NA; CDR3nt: TGTGCCAGCACTGGCGGGAGGGCCTCAAAGCAGGAGCTGTTTTTT; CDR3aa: CASTGGRASKQELFF
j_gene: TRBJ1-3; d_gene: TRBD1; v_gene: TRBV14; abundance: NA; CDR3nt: TGTGCCAGCAGCTTATTAGGACAGGACTCTGGAAACACCATATATTTT; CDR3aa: CASSLLGQDSGNTIYF
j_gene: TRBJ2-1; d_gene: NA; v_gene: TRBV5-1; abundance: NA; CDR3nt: TGCGCCAGCAGCTTGGTTGTGGGGCCTACGGGGGAGCAGTTCTTC; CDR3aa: CASSLVVGPTGEQFF
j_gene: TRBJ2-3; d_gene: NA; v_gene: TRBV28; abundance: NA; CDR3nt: TGTGCCAGCAGGGGAAGGTACACAGATACGCAGTATTTT; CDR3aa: CASRGRYTDTQYF
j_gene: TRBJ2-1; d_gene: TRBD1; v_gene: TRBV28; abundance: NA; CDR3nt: TGTGCCAGCAGTCCGGGACAGGGCCTGGGCAATGAGCAGTTCTTC; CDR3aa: CASSPGQGLGNEQFF
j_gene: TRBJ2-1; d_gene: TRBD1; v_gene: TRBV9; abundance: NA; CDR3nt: TGTGCCAGCAGCGGTGGCTTTGACAGGGGCTGGGATGAGCAGTTCTTC; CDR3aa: CASSGGFDRGWDEQFF
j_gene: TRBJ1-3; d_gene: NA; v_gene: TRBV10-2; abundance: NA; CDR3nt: TGCGCCAGCAGTGAGACCAGGTACTCTGGAAACACCATATATTTT; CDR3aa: CASSETRYSGNTIYF
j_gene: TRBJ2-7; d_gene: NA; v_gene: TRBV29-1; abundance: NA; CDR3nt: TGCAGCGTTGAAGACCATGGGAGTTACGAGCAGTACTTC; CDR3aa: CSVEDHGSYEQYF
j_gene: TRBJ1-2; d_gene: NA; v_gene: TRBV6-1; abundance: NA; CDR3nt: TGTGCCAGCAGTGGCCTTTTACACGGAACCACTAACTATGGCTACACCTTC; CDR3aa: CASSGLLHGTTNYGYTF
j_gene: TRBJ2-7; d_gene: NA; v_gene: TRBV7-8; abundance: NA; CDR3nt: TGTGCCAGCAGCTTACTGGGTACAGGGGAGCAGTACTTC; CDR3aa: CASSLLGTGEQYF
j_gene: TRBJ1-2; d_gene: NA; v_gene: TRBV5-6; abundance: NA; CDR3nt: TGTGCCAGCAGCCTCTTGAGGTATGGCTACACCTTC; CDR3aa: CASSLLRYGYTF
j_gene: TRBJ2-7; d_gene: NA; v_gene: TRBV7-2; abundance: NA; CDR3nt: TGTGCCAGCAGCTTAATTATCGGGGTATACGAGCAGTACTTC; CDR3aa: CASSLIIGVYEQYF
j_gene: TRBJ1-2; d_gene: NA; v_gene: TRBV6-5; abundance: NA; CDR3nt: TGTGCCAGCAGTTACTCGACGGACGGTCTCTATGGCTACACCTTC; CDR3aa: CASSYSTDGLYGYTF
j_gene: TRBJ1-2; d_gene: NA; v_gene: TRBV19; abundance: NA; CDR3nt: TGTGCCAGTAGTCCCATTGGGGGAGAGGACTATGGCTACACCTTC; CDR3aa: CASSPIGGEDYGYTF
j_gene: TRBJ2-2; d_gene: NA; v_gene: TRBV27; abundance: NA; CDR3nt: TGTGCCAGCAGTCCGGCCGGGAGAAACACCGGGGAGCTGTTTTTT; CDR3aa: CASSPAGRNTGELFF
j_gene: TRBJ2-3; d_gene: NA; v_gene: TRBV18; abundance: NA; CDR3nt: TGTGCCAGCTCACCAAGCGGGACAGGAGGGGATACGCAGTATTTT; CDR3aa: CASSPSGTGGDTQYF
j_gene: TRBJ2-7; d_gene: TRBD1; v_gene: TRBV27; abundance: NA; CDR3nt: TGTGCCAGCAGGGCGGGACAGGGGGGCTACGAGCAGTACTTC; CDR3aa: CASRAGQGGYEQYF
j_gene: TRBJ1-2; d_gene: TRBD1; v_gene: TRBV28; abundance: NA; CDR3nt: TGTGCCAGCAGTGCCGGGACAGGGAGGTACTATGGCTACACCTTC; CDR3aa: CASSAGTGRYYGYTF
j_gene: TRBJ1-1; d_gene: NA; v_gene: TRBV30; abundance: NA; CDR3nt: TGTGCCTGGATTACCTCTACAGGGTCTGACTTGGCTTTCTTT; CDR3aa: CAWITSTGSDLAFF
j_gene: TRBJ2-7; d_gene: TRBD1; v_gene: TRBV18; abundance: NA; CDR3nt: TGTGCCAGCTCACCCCGGGACAGCTTCACCTACGAGCAGTACTTC; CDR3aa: CASSPRDSFTYEQYF
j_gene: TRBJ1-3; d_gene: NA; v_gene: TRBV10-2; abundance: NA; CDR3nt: TGCGCCAGCAGTGAAGTGGGGGGAGGAAACACCATATATTTT; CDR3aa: CASSEVGGGNTIYF
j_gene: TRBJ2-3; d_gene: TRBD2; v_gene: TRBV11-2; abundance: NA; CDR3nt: TGTGCCAGCAGGCCCCGCGGGAGCTCGGGTATTGTAGATACGCAGTATTTT; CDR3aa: CASRPRGSSGIVDTQYF
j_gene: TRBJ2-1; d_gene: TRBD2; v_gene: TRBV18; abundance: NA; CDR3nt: TGTGCCAGCTCACCACGGGGACTAGCTTTTTCCTACAATGAGCAGTTCTTC; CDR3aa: CASSPRGLAFSYNEQFF
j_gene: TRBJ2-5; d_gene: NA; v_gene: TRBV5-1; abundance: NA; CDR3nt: TGCGCCAGCACCAGGGAGACCCAGTACTTC; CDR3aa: CASTRETQYF
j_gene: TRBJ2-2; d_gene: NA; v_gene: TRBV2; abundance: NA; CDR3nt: TGTGCCAGCAAAAATAGCGGTAACACCGGGGAGCTGTTTTTT; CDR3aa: CASKNSGNTGELFF
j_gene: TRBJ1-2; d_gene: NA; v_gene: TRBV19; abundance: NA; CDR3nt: TGTGCCAGTAGTATCCCAGGTGGACCGTGGGGCTACACCTTC; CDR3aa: CASSIPGGPWGYTF
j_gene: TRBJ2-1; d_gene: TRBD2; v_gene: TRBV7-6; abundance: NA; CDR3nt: TGTGCCAGCAGCCCAGGGCTAGCGGGAGGAAGATACAATGAGCAGTTCTTC; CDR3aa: CASSPGLAGGRYNEQFF
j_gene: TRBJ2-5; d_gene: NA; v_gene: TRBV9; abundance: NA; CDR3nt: TGTGCCAGCAGCGTAGGGACAGCAAGAGGGGAGACCCAGTACTTC; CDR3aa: CASSVGTARGETQYF
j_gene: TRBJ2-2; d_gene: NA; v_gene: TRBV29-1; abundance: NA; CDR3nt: TGCAGCGTTTCAACAGGGCACTCGAACACCGGGGAGCTGTTTTTT; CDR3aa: CSVSTGHSNTGELFF
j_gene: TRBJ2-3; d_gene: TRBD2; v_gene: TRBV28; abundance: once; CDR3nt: TGTGCCAGCAGTAGACTAGCGGCAGATACGCAGTATTTT; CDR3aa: CASSRLAADTQYF
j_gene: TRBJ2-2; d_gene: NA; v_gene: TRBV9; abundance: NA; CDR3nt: TGTGCCAGCAGCCCGGGGATCCGGAAGGAGCTGTTTTTT; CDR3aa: CASSPGIRKELFF
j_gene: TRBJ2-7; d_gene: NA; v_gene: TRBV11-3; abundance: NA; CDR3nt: TGTGCCAGCAGCTCCGACAGGACCTACGAGCAGTACTTC; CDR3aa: CASSSDRTYEQYF
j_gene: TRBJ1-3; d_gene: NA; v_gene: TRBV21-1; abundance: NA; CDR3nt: TGTGCCAGCGGTCACCCCCTTTTT; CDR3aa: CASGHPLF